Presented here are 23 T cell receptor beta chains from one specimen sequenced in a study of identical twins. TCRdb ran MiXCR on the 5' RACE reads and lists one entry per CDR3 protein. The sample has nearly 900,000 distinct CDR3 sequences; roughly an eighth are singletons. The same specimen was also included in a second study, on yellow fever vaccine responses in identical twins.

The sequenced material came from PBMCs. The receptors shown here come from a woman aged 18 to 35 in good health.

The chain couples TRBV12-5 to TRBJ2-1; 8 bases align to TRBD1. In germline, CDR1 is LGHNT, CDR2 FRNRAP. Trimming cost V 0 bases and J 6 bases; bases outside gene matches: 10. This CDR3 spans 17 amino acids. The CDR3 is CASGLVRDRLWSNEQFF. CDR3 nucleotide sequence: TGTGCTAGTGGTTTGGTAAGGGACAGGCTCTGGAGCAATGAGCAGTTCTTC.

This clonotype was picked up a small number of times. This chain uses TRBV20-1 with TRBJ2-5, with 11 bases fitting TRBD2. The ends lost 0 bases at V and 1 base at J; junction bases unmatched: 10. Per germline, CDR1 DFQATT and CDR2 SNEGSKA (reference sequence). This CDR3 region has 18 residues. Here the CDR3 reads CSARDLLAGGSPQETQYF. CDR3 nucleotide sequence: TGCAGTGCTAGAGATCTTCTAGCGGGGGGTTCCCCCCAAGAGACCCAGTACTTC.

This clonotype was recorded a few times. The rearrangement joins TRBV7-2 to TRBJ1-2; tentative D call: TRBD1 (5 bases). The CDR3 spans 15 residues. Germline CDR1 is SGHTA and CDR2 is FQGNSA. V lost 5 bases to trimming and J lost 0 bases, with 13 bases between them. CDR3 sequence reads: CASSDGGTTNYGYTF. DNA for the CDR3: TGTGCCAGCAGCGACGGGGGAACAACTAACTATGGCTACACCTTC.

This chain connects TRBV5-1 to TRBJ2-2, with D uncertain. The CDR3 is made up of 15 amino acids. The germline CDR1 and CDR2 sequences are SGHRS and YFSETQ. Trimming removed 5 bases at V and 0 bases at J, with 11 bases between. CDR3 in DNA: TGCGCCAGCAGTGGGCCGATTGCGAACACCGGGGAGCTGTTTTTT. It translates to CASSGPIANTGELFF.

V is TRBV18 and J is TRBJ1-1; D might be TRBD1 (5 bases). Trimming took off 3 bases at V and 1 base at J, with 15 bases between the two ends. The CDR3 is 16 amino acids. CDR1 is KGHSH, CDR2 LQKENI, per germline. CDR3 protein: CASSPLTGTANTEAFF. Written as DNA, the CDR3 is TGTGCCAGCTCACCTCTGACCGGGACGGCGAACACTGAAGCTTTCTTT.

J is TRBJ2-1 and V is TRBV6-2 or TRBV6-3; TRBD2 agrees at 8 bases. Germline V gene data show CDR1 as MNHEY and CDR2 as SVGEGT. This CDR3 contains 14 residues. V shed 2 bases and J 14 bases; nucleotides not matched to a gene: 11. CDR3 in amino acids: CASSYRRAGVNEFF. Written as DNA, the CDR3 is TGTGCCAGCAGTTACAGGCGAGCGGGAGTGAATGAGTTCTTC.

This clonotype was observed a handful of times. This chain uses TRBV19 with TRBJ2-2, with 8 bases that match TRBD1. This CDR3 comprises 16 residues. CDR1 and CDR2 from the germline V gene are LNHDA and SQIVND (reference sequence). V was clipped by 4 bases and J by 2 bases; unmatched bases: 6. The CDR3 loop reads CASSTQGAVNTGELFF. Here the CDR3 DNA reads TGTGCCAGTAGTACCCAGGGGGCGGTCAACACCGGGGAGCTGTTTTTT.

This clonotype was detected a few times. The chain links TRBV2 to TRBJ1-2; D gene ambiguous. The CDR3 totals 15 residues. Between the trimmed V and J ends, which lost 9 bases and 6 bases, there was a span of 23 bases. Germline lookup yields CDR1 SNHLY and CDR2 FYNNEI. The CDR3 here is CARKEQGLPRDGYTF. The CDR3, as DNA: TGTGCCAGAAAGGAGCAAGGACTTCCACGGGATGGCTACACCTTC.

CDR3 DNA: TGTGCCAGCAGCTTAGGCCCCGTGGCACTTAATGAGCAGTTCTTC. Translated: CASSLGPVALNEQFF. This chain connects TRBV7-9 to TRBJ2-1; D call uncertain. CDR3 length: 15 residues. V was pared by 1 base and J by 7 bases, with 14 bases between. CDR1 is SEHNR and CDR2 is FQNEAQ in the germline V gene (reference sequence).

This clonotype was counted at least ten times. The V call is TRBV5-1, the J call TRBJ2-1, with D possibly being TRBD1 (6 bases). Germline lookup yields CDR1 SGHRS and CDR2 YFSETQ. Trimming removed 3 bases at V and 10 bases at J, with 14 bases between. This CDR3 has 13 amino acids. The CDR3, as DNA: TGCGCCAGCAGCTGGTACAGGGTTAGCGAGCAGTTCTTC. Translated: CASSWYRVSEQFF.

The sample holds many counts of this clonotype. V gene TRBV20-1 combines with J gene TRBJ1-5, with 10 nucleotides matching TRBD1. Unmatched junction bases numbered 1, after V lost 3 bases and J lost 5 bases. There are 13 residues in the CDR3. The germline gives CDR1 DFQATT, CDR2 SNEGSKA (reference sequence). The CDR3: CSASGQGDQPQHF. In nucleotides, the CDR3 is TGCAGTGCTAGCGGACAGGGGGATCAGCCCCAGCATTTT.

This chain uses TRBV7-3 with TRBJ2-5; TRBD2 might be the D (7 bases). CDR1 SGHTA and CDR2 FQGTGA come from the germline V gene. V was cut by 6 bases and J by 7 bases, with 15 bases left in between. This CDR3 has 13 residues. The DNA of the CDR3 is TGTGCCAGCAGTCGCGGGGGCTCGGGGACCCAGTACTTC. This encodes CASSRGGSGTQYF.

V is TRBV12-3 or TRBV12-4 and J is TRBJ1-1; 9 positions match TRBD1. V shed 4 bases and J 4 bases; nucleotides not matched to a gene: 7. The CDR3 extends over 15 amino acids. The CDR3 DNA reads TGTGCCAGCAGTTACCAACAGGGGGCTGGCACTGAAGCTTTCTTT. Its protein is CASSYQQGAGTEAFF.

The V gene is TRBV27, the J gene TRBJ2-1; D is perhaps TRBD2 (5 bases). The V gene lost 6 bases and the J gene lost 6 bases, with 18 bases spanning the gap. From germline, CDR1 is MNHEY and CDR2 SMNVEV (reference sequence). The CDR3 extends over 15 amino acids. CDR3 bases: TGTGCCAGCAGCGCAACTAGGGCTCCACTCAATGAGCAGTTCTTC. This sequence encodes CASSATRAPLNEQFF.

This clonotype was seen more than once but under ten times. This rearrangement joins TRBV14 to TRBJ2-3; 7 bases map to TRBD1. Germline CDR1 and CDR2: SGHDN and FVKESK. The CDR3 contains 14 residues. J was trimmed by 5 bases and V by 3 bases; bases with no gene match: 5. CDR3 amino acids: CASSHRHRGDTQYF. The CDR3 region has the DNA TGTGCCAGCAGCCACCGGCACAGGGGAGATACGCAGTATTTT.

This clonotype was seen repeatedly, ten times or more. This chain connects TRBV27 to TRBJ1-1; 7 bases are shared with TRBD1. This CDR3 has 12 amino acids. Looked up from germline, CDR1 is MNHEY and CDR2 is SMNVEV (reference sequence). V shed 6 bases and J 5 bases; nucleotides not matched to a gene: 3. The CDR3 nucleotides are TGTGCCAGCAGCATGGACAGGACTGAAGCTTTCTTT. Translation: CASSMDRTEAFF.

The chain couples TRBV6-1 to TRBJ2-1; no clear D. The ends were cut back, 0 bases at V and 9 bases at J, with 6 bases in the middle. This CDR3 is built from 12 residues. The germline gives CDR1 MNHNS, CDR2 SASEGT. The DNA for the CDR3 is TGTGCCAGCAGTGAAGCGTGGGCTGAGCAGTTCTTC. Encoded protein: CASSEAWAEQFF.

The sample holds a few counts of this clonotype. The chain employs TRBV3-1 and TRBJ2-7, with TRBD2 matching over 7 bases. V gave up 2 bases and J gave up 5 bases; unmatched junction bases: 9. Germline CDR1 and CDR2: LGHDT and YNNKEL (reference sequence). The CDR3 covers 15 residues. This CDR3 is CASSQSPGGYNEQYF. The DNA for the CDR3 is TGTGCCAGCAGCCAATCCCCCGGGGGGTACAACGAGCAGTACTTC.

V is TRBV7-8 and J is TRBJ1-1; 7 bases are a match to TRBD1. J lost 6 bases, V lost 1 base, and 2 bases had no gene match. There are 13 residues in the CDR3. CDR1 and CDR2 (germline): SGHVS, FQNEAQ. The CDR3 nucleotides are TGTGCCAGCAGCTTAGGAGGGGGCGCTGAAGCTTTCTTT. Translation: CASSLGGGAEAFF. The full variable domain, rest sourced from reference TRBV7-8 and TRBJ1-1, is GAGVSQSPRYKVAKRGQDVALRCDPISGHVSLFWYQQALGQGPEFLTYFQNEAQLDKSGLPSDRFFAERPEGSVSTLKIQRTQQEDSAVYLCASSLGGGAEAFFGQGTRLTVV.

The genes are TRBV4-1 and TRBJ2-7, with 9 bases lining up with TRBD2. This CDR3 is built from 15 residues. Germline V gene data show CDR1 as MGHRA and CDR2 as YSYEKL. Trimming removed 1 base from V and 4 bases from J; junction bases left unmatched: 5. As DNA, the CDR3 is TGCGCCAGCAGCCAAGGGGCTAGCGGGGTGTACGAGCAGTACTTC. Its translation is CASSQGASGVYEQYF.

The chain joins TRBV12-3 or TRBV12-4 to TRBJ2-1, with 12 bases identical to TRBD2. V gave up 7 bases and J gave up 8 bases; unmatched junction bases: 9. The CDR3 is made up of 15 amino acids. For the CDR3, the DNA is TGTGCCAGCATGGGTGGACTAGCGGGATGGGATGAGCAGTTCTTC. It is translated as CASMGGLAGWDEQFF.

This clonotype came up many times. V is TRBV24-1 and J is TRBJ2-1; 12 bases are a match to TRBD2. V lost 10 bases to trimming and J lost 4 bases; unmatched junction nucleotides: 4. From germline, CDR1 is KGHDR and CDR2 SFDVKD. The CDR3 is made up of 14 amino acids. The CDR3 spells CATQGLAGYNEQFF. The CDR3 DNA reads TGTGCCACGCAAGGACTAGCGGGGTACAATGAGCAGTTCTTC.

The rearrangement joins TRBV18 to TRBJ2-7; D gene unclear. CDR3 length equals 13 residues. The germline gives CDR1 KGHSH, CDR2 LQKENI. The V and J ends lost 1 base and 5 bases respectively, with 9 bases between them. Written as DNA, the CDR3 is TGTGCCAGCTCACCACGGGGTCCCCACGAGCAGTACTTC. This codes for CASSPRGPHEQYF.